This TCR beta chain was captured by sequencing in a study of T cell responses to AZD1222 COVID-19 vaccine. Study-level findings and limits: Without day 14 samples, only post-peak T cell repertoires were studied. There were mostly white British donors and more females than males, and clonal diversity was possibly underestimated. Reportedly, nearly half of unique spike TCRs recognized epitopes outside B.1.351/B.1.1.7 mutations. Recipients of two AZD1222 doses showed rising Spike-specific TCR breadth and depth.

TCRdb keeps only in-frame clones here, not all; method: immunoSEQ multiplex PCR. The sample includes over 130,000 clones, 75% to 95% of them seen just once. In regard to this clone: The antigen is not known.

Germline V gene data show CDR1 as MNHEY and CDR2 as SVGAGI. The V and J ends lost 5 bases and 5 bases, in that order; junction bases with no gene match: 7. The CDR3 runs to 14 residues. This TCR derives from an adult who received the MenACWY meningococcal vaccine as a control. The V gene is TRBV6-5, the J gene TRBJ1-2, with TRBD1 identical over 8 bases. The material was peripheral blood, obtained 28 days after the second dose of the MenACWY control vaccine. The CDR3 region is CASSPGTGGYGYTF. CDR3 nucleotides: TGTGCCAGCAGTCCCGGGACAGGTGGTTATGGCTACACCTTC.